The 32 T cell receptor beta chains in this list originate from one sample, sequenced in a study of cytomegalovirus exposure and HLA in healthy donors (dated by TCRdb to about 2017). Receptor amplification or capture employed the immunoSEQ multiplex PCR assay. A mixture of 60 forward primers for TCR Vbeta segments and 13 reverse primers for TCR Jbeta segments was used in the multiplex PCR. The immuneACCESS repertoire file appears here via TCRdb, limited to in-frame rearrangements. These files lack a portion of the clones; in checked studies, under half of the deficit traces to unresolved V genes, and the cause of the others is not known. A total of 170,000 or so clones appear in this sample, 80% of them only once. Clones ranked in the top ten supply around 7.3% of the sample. Sequencing input: PBMCs. These receptors originate from a man aged 25-45 years in good health and CMV-seropositive.

The chain combines TRBV11-2 with TRBJ1-2; D is possibly TRBD1 (5 bases). The CDR3 runs 14 residues. Germline loops: CDR1 SGHAT, CDR2 FQNNGV. Trimming removed 0 bases at V and 8 bases at J, with 13 bases between. As DNA, the CDR3 is TGTGCCAGCAGCTTAGATGGGGCCCCGCGGGGCTACACCTTC. It codes for CASSLDGAPRGYTF. Full variable domain (remainder filled in from reference TRBV11-2 and TRBJ1-2): EAGVAQSPRYKIIEKRQSVAFWCNPISGHATLYWYQQILGQGPKLLIQFQNNGVVDDSQLPKDRFSAERLKGVDSTLKIQPAKLEDSAVYLCASSLDGAPRGYTFGSGTRLTVV.

This clone appeared a few times. V gene TRBV5-1 combines with J gene TRBJ1-6; a possible D gene is TRBD1 (6 bases). Germline V gene data show CDR1 as SGHRS and CDR2 as YFSETQ. The CDR3 has 13 residues. V lost 5 bases to trimming and J lost 3 bases, with 6 bases between them. The CDR3 nucleotides read TGCGCCAGCAGGGACAGCTATAATTCACCCCTCCACTTT. It codes for CASRDSYNSPLHF.

The chain links TRBV7-3 to TRBJ2-7; D not resolved. The CDR3 runs to 14 residues. Trimming cost V 3 bases and J 4 bases, with 13 bases left between them. Germline V CDR1 and CDR2: SGHTA, FQGTGA. The CDR3 region has the DNA TGTGCCAGCAGCTTGTATGGCAGTGTATACGAGCAGTACTTC. It codes for CASSLYGSVYEQYF.

The chain joins TRBV5-1 to TRBJ1-1; the match to TRBD1 covers 9 bases. CDR1 is SGHRS and CDR2 is YFSETQ in the germline V gene. This CDR3 has 13 amino acids. Unmatched junction bases numbered 2, after V lost 5 bases and J lost 3 bases. In nucleotides, the CDR3 is TGCGCCAGCAGGTGGACAGGGGACACTGAAGCTTTCTTT. Translation: CASRWTGDTEAFF.

The chain joins TRBV7-8 to TRBJ2-1, with 10 bases lining up with TRBD2. The CDR3 extends over 18 amino acids. Per germline, CDR1 SGHVS and CDR2 FQNEAQ. Losses at the gene ends were 2 bases for V and 4 bases for J; bases not matched to a gene: 11. CDR3 region: CASSLRILAGARYNEQFF. The CDR3 DNA is TGTGCCAGCAGCTTAAGAATTCTAGCGGGAGCCCGGTACAATGAGCAGTTCTTC.

This clone was seen just once. This chain links TRBV11-2 with TRBJ1-5, with 8 bases matching TRBD1. This CDR3 is built from 15 residues. The germline CDR1 and CDR2 sequences are SGHAT and FQNNGV. V dropped 2 bases and J dropped 8; count of bases not matched to a gene: 8. CDR3 in DNA: TGTGCCAGCAGCTTATCAGGGGGCTATTTGGAGCCCCAGCATTTT. This gives the protein CASSLSGGYLEPQHF.

This clone was observed a handful of times. The V and J genes are TRBV7-3 and TRBJ2-5, with D maybe TRBD2 (6 bases). The germline gives CDR1 SGHTA, CDR2 FQGTGA. V was shortened by 3 bases and J by 5 bases, with 16 bases between the two germline ends. This CDR3 is built from 15 residues. CDR3 in DNA: TGTGCCAGCAGCTTGGGACGGCTTGGAGGGGAGACCCAGTACTTC. Translating gives CASSLGRLGGETQYF.

This chain joins TRBV6-5 and TRBJ2-5; 8 bases map to TRBD1. CDR3 length: 16 residues. The germline CDR1 and CDR2 sequences are MNHEY and SVGAGI. Trimming at V came to 3 bases and at J to 5 bases, leaving 11 bases not matched to a gene. This chain's CDR3 is CASSYLGQGAGETQYF. DNA of the CDR3: TGTGCCAGCAGTTATCTAGGGCAGGGGGCAGGGGAGACCCAGTACTTC.

J is TRBJ2-3 and V is TRBV4-3; D perhaps matches TRBD1 (5 bases). Between the trimmed V and J ends, which lost 1 base and 5 bases, there was a span of 16 bases. CDR3 length equals 16 residues. Germline CDR1 is LGHNA and CDR2 is YSLEER. Written as DNA, the CDR3 is TGCGCCAGCAGCCAAGGTCAGGGCCTAGGTGGAGATACGCAGTATTTT. This sequence encodes CASSQGQGLGGDTQYF.

This clone was seen only a few times. This sequence joins TRBV27 and TRBJ1-2; D not resolved. Germline loops: CDR1 MNHEY, CDR2 SMNVEV (reference sequence). This CDR3 spans 13 amino acids. V lost 7 bases and J 2 bases, leaving 11 bases between the germline ends. CDR3 sequence reads: CASMGPLNYGYTF. CDR3 coding DNA: TGTGCCAGCATGGGCCCGCTAAACTATGGCTACACCTTC.

A remark on this clone: The same CDR3 arises from other DNA sequences in this sample as well. For the CDR3, the DNA is TGTGCCAGCAGCTTAACTAGCGGATCCACAGATACGCAGTATTTT. Translation gives CASSLTSGSTDTQYF. The chain has TRBV7-2 and TRBJ2-3; 8 bases agree with TRBD2. The junction had 3 bases not matched to a gene; V was cut back by 2 bases and J by 2 bases. This CDR3 contains 15 residues. CDR1 and CDR2 from the germline V gene are SGHTA and FQGNSA.

This sequence joins TRBV28 and TRBJ1-4; 7 nucleotides line up with TRBD1. Germline values: CDR1 MDHEN, CDR2 SYDVKM. The CDR3 runs 16 residues. V shed 5 bases, J shed 2 bases, and the junction held 8 bases outside the gene matches. The CDR3 region is CASSPQGGRTNEKLFF. The CDR3, as DNA: TGTGCCAGCAGTCCGCAGGGGGGCAGGACTAATGAAAAACTGTTTTTT.

This rearrangement joins TRBV27 to TRBJ2-3; perhaps TRBD2 as D (5 bases). The CDR3 length is 14 residues. Trimming left V 5 bases short and J 2 bases short, with 11 bases between. Germline CDR1 is MNHEY and CDR2 is SMNVEV (reference sequence). CDR3 protein: CASSLTRVTDTQYF. The CDR3 bases are TGTGCCAGCAGTCTAACTAGGGTCACAGATACGCAGTATTTT.

This clone was counted once. This rearrangement joins TRBV29-1 to TRBJ1-2; no clear D gene. The CDR3 has 11 amino acids. The V end was cut by 0 bases, the J end by 7 bases, with 6 bases between. CDR1 SQVTM and CDR2 ANQGSEA come from the germline V gene. The CDR3, as DNA: TGCAGCGTTGAAGAGGGAGGTGGCTACACCTTC. Amino acid sequence: CSVEEGGGYTF. Drawing the rest from reference TRBV29-1 and TRBJ1-2, the complete variable domain is SAVISQKPSRDICQRGTSLTIQCQVDSQVTMMFWYRQQPGQSLTLIATANQGSEATYESGFVIDKFPISRPNLTFSTLTVSNMSPEDSSIYLCSVEEGGGYTFGSGTRLTVV.

The J gene is TRBJ2-3, the V gene TRBV6-5, with 8 bases identical to TRBD1. CDR1 MNHEY and CDR2 SVGAGI come from the germline V gene. The CDR3 consists of 15 residues. V lost 6 bases to trimming and J lost 0 bases; unmatched junction nucleotides: 5. In DNA form, the CDR3 reads TGTGCCAGCAGCAGAGACAGGGGTAGCACAGATACGCAGTATTTT. Translated, it gives CASSRDRGSTDTQYF.

The chain employs TRBV5-6 and TRBJ1-2, with TRBD1 as a possible D gene (5 bases). Trimming removed 4 bases from V and 5 bases from J, with 21 bases in between. CDR1 and CDR2 (germline): SGHDT, YYEEEE. CDR3 length equals 16 residues. The CDR3 DNA reads TGTGCCAGCAGCCCCAATACGGGGCGGGGACTTTATGGCTACACCTTC. It codes for CASSPNTGRGLYGYTF.

This clone appeared a single time. CDR3 nucleotides: TGTGCCAGCAGCTGGCGACAGGGTGCAGCCGAAGCTTTCTTT. It codes for CASSWRQGAAEAFF. This chain joins TRBV7-8 and TRBJ1-1; TRBD1 matches at 7 bases. The germline V gene has CDR1 SGHVS and CDR2 FQNEAQ. This CDR3 is built from 14 residues. The ends lost 4 bases at V and 8 bases at J; junction bases unmatched: 10.

This chain joins TRBV5-6 and TRBJ2-7, with 14 bases that match TRBD2. CDR1 is SGHDT, CDR2 YYEEEE, per germline. J lost 1 base, V lost 4 bases, and 13 bases had no gene match. This CDR3 is 19 amino acids long. The CDR3 loop is CASSQGLAGAWWESYEQYF. The CDR3, as DNA: TGTGCCAGCAGCCAGGGACTAGCGGGGGCCTGGTGGGAATCCTACGAGCAGTACTTC.

The rearrangement links TRBV14 to TRBJ1-6; TRBD1 aligns across 11 bases. With V trimmed by 1 base and J by 9 bases, 2 bases remained unmatched. This CDR3 comprises 15 residues. The germline V gene encodes CDR1 SGHDN and CDR2 FVKESK. CDR3 nucleotide sequence: TGTGCCAGCAGCCAAGGTGGGACAGGGGGTTCACCCCTCCACTTT. Amino acids: CASSQGGTGGSPLHF.

This chain uses TRBV14 with TRBJ2-3, with D possibly being TRBD1 (6 bases). The CDR3 has 14 amino acids. Germline V lookup: CDR1 SGHDN, CDR2 FVKESK. The ends were cut back, 0 bases at V and 11 bases at J, with 15 bases in the middle. DNA for the CDR3: TGTGCCAGCAGCCAAGATACGCGCCAAGGGGGGCAGTATTTT. Translated: CASSQDTRQGGQYF. The full variable domain, its missing parts supplied by reference TRBV14 and TRBJ2-3, is EAGVTQFPSHSVIEKGQTVTLRCDPISGHDNLYWYRRVMGKEIKFLLHFVKESKQDESGMPNNRFLAERTGGTYSTLKVQPAELEDSGVYFCASSQDTRQGGQYFGPGTRLTVL.

The chain has TRBV19 and TRBJ2-7; D ambiguous. Trimming left V 3 bases short and J 5 bases short, with 14 bases between. Germline assignment: CDR1 LNHDA and CDR2 SQIVND (reference sequence). This CDR3 has 14 residues. CDR3 sequence reads: CASSIGRLVNEQYF. In DNA form, the CDR3 reads TGTGCCAGTAGTATTGGCAGGTTAGTAAACGAGCAGTACTTC.

The chain uses TRBV10-3 and TRBJ2-7; D unresolved. Per the germline V gene, CDR1 is ENHRY and CDR2 is SYGVKD. Trimming cost V 3 bases and J 0 bases, with 3 bases left between them. The CDR3 spans 12 residues. The CDR3 nucleotides are TGTGCCATCAGTGAACTCTCCTACGAGCAGTACTTC. Protein product: CAISELSYEQYF.

The rearrangement uses TRBV13 and TRBJ2-7, with TRBD2 matching 9 bases. There are 12 residues in the CDR3. Germline V gives CDR1 PRHDT, CDR2 FYEKMQ (reference sequence). The J segment lost 7 bases and the V segment lost 4 bases, leaving 2 bases of the junction unmatched. DNA for the CDR3: TGTGCCAGCAGCTCGGGACTAGCTGAGCAGTACTTC. Protein sequence: CASSSGLAEQYF.

The chain joins TRBV11-3 to TRBJ2-7; D is unresolved. The CDR3 loop spans 15 amino acids. Germline values: CDR1 SGHNT, CDR2 YENEEA. V lost 4 bases and J lost 2, with 15 bases in between. In DNA, the CDR3 is TGTGCCAGCAGCTCAAACAGTCCGGCTGCCTACGAGCAGTACTTC. Encoded protein: CASSSNSPAAYEQYF.

The chain couples TRBV20-1 to TRBJ2-3; weak D call: TRBD1 (6 bases). The CDR3 spans 11 residues. From germline, CDR1 is DFQATT and CDR2 SNEGSKA (reference sequence). V lost 5 bases, J lost 3 bases, and 6 bases lay in between. The CDR3 DNA sequence: TGCAGTGCTCAGGGGACAGATACGCAGTATTTT. Its translation is CSAQGTDTQYF.

V and J are TRBV10-2 and TRBJ2-2, with 8 positions matching TRBD2. The V gene's germline CDR1 is WSHSY and CDR2 SAAADI. The V gene end was trimmed by 1 base and the J gene end by 1 base; junction bases not matched to a gene: 2. This CDR3 is built from 16 residues. The CDR3 sequence: CASSEFAGGNTGELFF. Written as DNA, the CDR3 is TGCGCCAGCAGTGAGTTTGCGGGGGGGAACACCGGGGAGCTGTTTTTT.

This chain uses TRBV7-8 with TRBJ1-2; no clear D gene. The germline gives CDR1 SGHVS, CDR2 FQNEAQ. The CDR3 contains 14 residues. V lost 2 bases and J 5 bases, leaving 12 bases between the germline ends. As DNA, the CDR3 is TGTGCCAGCAGCTTAAGCGGGGAACATTATGGCTACACCTTC. Protein: CASSLSGEHYGYTF.

There are a few counts of this clone. The chain carries TRBV19 and TRBJ1-5; D remains unclear. CDR1 is LNHDA, CDR2 SQIVND, per germline (reference sequence). Trimming left V 2 bases short and J 2 bases short, with 10 bases between. The CDR3 loop spans 15 amino acids. The CDR3 sequence is CASSISGRGNQPQHF. CDR3 in DNA: TGTGCCAGTAGTATATCCGGTCGAGGCAATCAGCCCCAGCATTTT.

The chain employs TRBV5-1 and TRBJ2-7, with 11 bases fitting TRBD2. The CDR3 is 16 residues long. Per the germline V gene, CDR1 is SGHRS and CDR2 is YFSETQ. Trimming removed 1 base from V and 5 bases from J; junction bases left unmatched: 8. This chain's CDR3 is CASSLFTSGSGNEQYF. CDR3 sequence (DNA): TGCGCCAGCAGCTTGTTTACTAGCGGGAGTGGGAACGAGCAGTACTTC.

V is TRBV7-9 and J is TRBJ2-7, with D perhaps matching TRBD1 (6 bases). The CDR3 runs to 14 residues. V was shortened by 5 bases and J by 7 bases, with 18 bases between the two germline ends. CDR1 and CDR2 from the germline V gene are SEHNR and FQNEAQ (reference sequence). The CDR3 nucleotides read TGTGCCAGCAGCGACCCGACAGGATGGTGGGAGCAGTACTTC. Encoded protein: CASSDPTGWWEQYF. Variable domain in full (rest from reference TRBV7-9 and TRBJ2-7): DTGVSQNPRHKITKRGQNVTFRCDPISEHNRLYWYRQTLGQGPEFLTYFQNEAQLEKSRLLSDRFSAERPKGSFSTLEIQRTEQGDSAMYLCASSDPTGWWEQYFGPGTRLTVT.

The chain's CDR3 is CASSLLAGQSNQPQHF. The CDR3 region has the DNA TGTGCCAGCAGTTTATTAGCGGGACAAAGCAATCAGCCCCAGCATTTT. J is TRBJ1-5 and V is TRBV28, with D maybe TRBD1 (6 bases). Germline CDR1 MDHEN, CDR2 SYDVKM. The CDR3 loop spans 16 amino acids. V lost 1 base to trimming and J lost 1 base, with 11 bases between them.

Turning to this clone: Germline is not matched at one junction end, which may reflect a read error. CDR3: CSSSRDSRVTEAFF. Written as DNA, the CDR3 is TGTTCCAGCAGCCGCGACAGTAGGGTCACTGAAGCTTTCTTT. This sequence joins TRBV7-9 and TRBJ1-1, with D possibly matching TRBD1 (5 bases). The CDR3 consists of 14 residues. In germline, CDR1 is SEHNR, CDR2 FQNEAQ (reference sequence).